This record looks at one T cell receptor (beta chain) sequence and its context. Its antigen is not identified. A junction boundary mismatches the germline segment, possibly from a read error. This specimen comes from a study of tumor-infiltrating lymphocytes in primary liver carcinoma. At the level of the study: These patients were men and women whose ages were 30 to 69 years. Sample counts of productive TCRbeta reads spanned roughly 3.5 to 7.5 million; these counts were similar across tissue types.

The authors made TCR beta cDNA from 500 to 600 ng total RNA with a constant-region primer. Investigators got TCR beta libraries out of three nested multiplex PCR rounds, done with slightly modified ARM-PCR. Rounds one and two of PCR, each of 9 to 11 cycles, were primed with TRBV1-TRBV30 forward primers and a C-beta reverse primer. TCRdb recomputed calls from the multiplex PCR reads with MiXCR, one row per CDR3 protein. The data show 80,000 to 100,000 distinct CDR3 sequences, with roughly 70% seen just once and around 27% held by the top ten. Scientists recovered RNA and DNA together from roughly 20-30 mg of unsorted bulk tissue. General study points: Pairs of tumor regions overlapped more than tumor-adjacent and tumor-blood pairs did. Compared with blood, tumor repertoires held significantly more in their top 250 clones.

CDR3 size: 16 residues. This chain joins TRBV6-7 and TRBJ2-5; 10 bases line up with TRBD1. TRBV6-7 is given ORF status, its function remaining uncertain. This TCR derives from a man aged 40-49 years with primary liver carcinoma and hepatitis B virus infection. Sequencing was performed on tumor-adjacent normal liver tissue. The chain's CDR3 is CANRTPGQGRRETQYF. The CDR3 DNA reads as TGTGCCAACAGGACCCCGGGACAGGGGCGGAGGGAGACTCAGTACTTC.